One and the same sample provided the 13 T cell receptor beta chains below, sequenced in a study of shared clonotypes between healthy human individuals. This table comes from immunoSEQ multiplex PCR, and its TCRdb copy is limited to in-frame clones, with some not included. The sample consists of 470,000 or so clones, about 84% of them appearing once. The sequencing input was PBMCs. The receptors stem from a woman in her thirties or forties in good health. Some clones in this sample may be carry-over from other donors' samples.

This clone was counted at least ten times. Different DNA sequences within this sample yield the same CDR3. The chain joins TRBV27 to TRBJ1-1; the D is unclear. Germline V gives CDR1 MNHEY, CDR2 SMNVEV (reference sequence). This CDR3 is built from 14 residues. Trimming pared 3 bases from V and 5 bases from J, leaving 13 bases between. DNA for the CDR3: TGTGCCAGCAGTTTTATGGGCCGATATACTGAAGCTTTCTTT. Its protein is CASSFMGRYTEAFF.

Of note for this clone: This likely traces to a read error, being one base from a far larger clone. The chain carries TRBV6-5 and TRBJ2-7; 10 bases are a match to TRBD1. CDR1 is MNHEY and CDR2 is SVGAGI in the germline V gene. V lost 6 bases to trimming and J lost 1 base; unmatched junction nucleotides: 3. The CDR3 runs to 14 residues. The CDR3 loop is CASSPGQGSYEQYF. The CDR3 nucleotides read TGTGCCAGCAGCCCGGGACAGGGGTCCTACGAGCAGTACTTC.

This clone was seen repeatedly, ten times or more. The chain links TRBV6-5 to TRBJ2-7; 8 bases agree with TRBD1. J gave up 6 bases and V 0 bases, and 7 bases lay outside the gene matches. The CDR3 consists of 15 residues. Germline CDR1 reads MNHEY; CDR2 reads SVGAGI. The CDR3 DNA reads as TGTGCCAGCAGTTACTCGCCGACAGGGGCCGGCGAGCAGTACTTC. It codes for CASSYSPTGAGEQYF.

Remarks on this clone: This likely reflects a read error, since a far larger clone is one base away. J is TRBJ1-4 and V is TRBV7-8; D might be TRBD1 (5 bases). CDR3 length equals 16 residues. V lost 4 bases and J lost 0, with 12 bases in between. In germline, CDR1 is SGHVS, CDR2 FQNEAQ. The CDR3 nucleotides read TGTGCCAGCAGCTCTCGGGACCATGCAACTAATGAAAAACTGTTTTTT. It translates to CASSSRDHATNEKLFF.

This chain links TRBV4-3 with TRBJ2-3; 11 bases align to TRBD2. Trimming at V came to 7 bases and at J to 4 bases, leaving 10 bases not matched to a gene. Germline V CDR1 and CDR2: LGHNA, YSLEER. The CDR3 spans 16 residues. The CDR3 DNA reads TGCGCCAGCAAGAGTAGCGGGAGGGCCGTAGCAGATACGCAGTATTTT. Its translation: CASKSSGRAVADTQYF.

In nucleotides, the CDR3 is TGCGCCAGCAGGAAACAACTAGACGCAGATACGCAGTATTTT. The encoded protein is CASRKQLDADTQYF. The chain is built from TRBV5-1 and TRBJ2-3, with D perhaps matching TRBD2 (5 bases). Trimming left V 5 bases short and J 4 bases short, with 14 bases between. This CDR3 comprises 14 residues. Per germline, CDR1 SGHRS and CDR2 YFSETQ.

Note on this clone: The junction departs from germline at one end; a sequencing error may be responsible. The chain links TRBV5-5 to TRBJ1-5; TRBD1 agrees at 9 bases. In germline, CDR1 is SGHKS, CDR2 YYEKEE (reference sequence). The CDR3 is 16 amino acids. The CDR3 DNA reads TGCGCCAGCAGCCCTGGGACAGGGTATAGCAATCAGCCCCAGCATTTT. Its translation is CASSPGTGYSNQPQHF.

The genes are TRBV21-1 and TRBJ1-1; the table gives TRBD1 as D, unverified against the DNA. TRBV21-1 is described as a pseudogene. CDR3 length: 13 residues. CDR3: CASTPTGNTEAFF. The CDR3, as DNA: TGTGCCAGCACACCGACAGGGAACACTGAAGCTTTCTTT.

The chain carries TRBV10-2 and TRBJ2-7; TRBD2 aligns across 14 bases. Germline CDR1 reads WSHSY; CDR2 reads SAAADI. The CDR3 is 15 residues long. Trimming at V came to 6 bases and at J to 2 bases, leaving 3 bases not matched to a gene. The CDR3 loop is CASRGTSGRPYEQYF. The CDR3 DNA reads as TGCGCCAGCAGGGGGACTAGCGGGAGACCCTACGAGCAGTACTTC.

About this clone itself: With only one base between it and a far larger clone, this is likely a read error. Other DNA sequences of this sample code for an identical CDR3. The CDR3 protein is CASSLGPGEQPQHF. In DNA, the CDR3 is TGTGCCAGCAGCTTGGGGCCGGGAGAACAGCCACAGCATTTT. The rearrangement links TRBV5-6 to TRBJ1-5, with D uncertain. This CDR3 contains 14 residues. Germline CDR1 reads SGHDT; CDR2 reads YYEEEE.

The DNA for the CDR3 is TGTGCCATCAGTGCCGCTGATGGGACCGGGGAGCTGTTTTTT. Translated, it gives CAISAADGTGELFF. The genes are TRBV10-3 and TRBJ2-2, with unresolved D. The V gene lost 4 bases and the J gene lost 5 bases, with 11 bases spanning the gap. The CDR3 has 14 residues. The germline gives CDR1 ENHRY, CDR2 SYGVKD.

As for this clone: This likely reflects a read error, since a far larger clone is one base away. The chain couples TRBV7-3 to TRBJ1-2, with D unclear. This CDR3 spans 14 amino acids. Germline V lookup: CDR1 SGHTA, CDR2 FQGTGA. The CDR3 sequence is CASILNPGDYGYTF. As DNA, the CDR3 is TGTGCCAGCATCTTAAACCCAGGAGATTATGGCTACACCTTC.

This sequence joins TRBV11-2 and TRBJ1-1; D not certain. The ends were cut back, 5 bases at V and 1 base at J, with 11 bases in the middle. This CDR3 contains 14 residues. Germline CDR1 SGHAT, CDR2 FQNNGV. This chain's CDR3 is CASSPRTENTEAFF. CDR3 nucleotides: TGTGCCAGCAGCCCACGGACGGAGAACACTGAAGCTTTCTTT. The entire variable domain, with the rest obtained from reference TRBV11-2 and TRBJ1-1, is as follows: EAGVAQSPRYKIIEKRQSVAFWCNPISGHATLYWYQQILGQGPKLLIQFQNNGVVDDSQLPKDRFSAERLKGVDSTLKIQPAKLEDSAVYLCASSPRTENTEAFFGQGTRLTVV.